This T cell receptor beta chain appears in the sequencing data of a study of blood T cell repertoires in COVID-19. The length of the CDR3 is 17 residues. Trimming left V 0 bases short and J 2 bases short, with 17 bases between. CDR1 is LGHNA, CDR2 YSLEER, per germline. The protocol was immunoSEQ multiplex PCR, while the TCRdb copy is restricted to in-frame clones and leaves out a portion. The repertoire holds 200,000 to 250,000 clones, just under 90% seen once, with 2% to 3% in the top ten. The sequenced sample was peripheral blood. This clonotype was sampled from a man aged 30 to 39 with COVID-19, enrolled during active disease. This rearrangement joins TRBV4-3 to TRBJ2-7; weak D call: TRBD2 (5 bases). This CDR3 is CASSQERGRGFPYEQYF. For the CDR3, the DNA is TGCGCCAGCAGCCAAGAGAGAGGGCGCGGGTTCCCCTACGAGCAGTACTTC.